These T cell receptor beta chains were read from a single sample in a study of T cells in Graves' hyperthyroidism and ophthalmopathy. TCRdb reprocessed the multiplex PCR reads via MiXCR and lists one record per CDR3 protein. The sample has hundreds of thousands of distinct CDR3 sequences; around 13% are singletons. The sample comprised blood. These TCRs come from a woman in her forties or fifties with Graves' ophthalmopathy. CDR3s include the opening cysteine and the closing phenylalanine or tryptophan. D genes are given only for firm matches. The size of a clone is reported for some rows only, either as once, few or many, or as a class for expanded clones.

DNA: TGTGCCAGCAGCCCCGGGACAACCAAATTCACACCCCTCCACTTT
CDR3: CASSPGTTKFTPLHF
V: TRBV28
J: TRBJ1-6
size: .
D: .
length: 15

DNA: TGTGCCAGCAGTTTGTCTGGTGGGACTAGCGGAAACTACGAGCAGTACTTC
CDR3: CASSLSGGTSGNYEQYF
V: TRBV28
J: TRBJ2-7
size: many
D: TRBD2
length: 17

DNA: TGTGCCAGTTTAATGACTAGCACAGATACGCAGTATTTT
CDR3: CASLMTSTDTQYF
V: TRBV18
J: TRBJ2-3
size: many
D: .
length: 13

DNA: TGTGCCAGCAGTTTACCCCGGACTAGCGGGAGGGTGAACACCGGGGAGCTGTTTTTT
CDR3: CASSLPRTSGRVNTGELFF
V: TRBV28
J: TRBJ2-2
size: .
D: TRBD2
length: 19

DNA: TGTGCCTGGACCCGGGACAATCAGCCCCAGCATTTT
CDR3: CAWTRDNQPQHF
V: TRBV30
J: TRBJ1-5
size: .
D: .
length: 12

DNA: TGTGCCAGCAGCTTAGGGTCTAAAATGTTCTTC
CDR3: CASSLGSKMFF
V: TRBV7-9
J: TRBJ2-1
size: few
D: .
length: 11

DNA: TGCAGTGCTAGGAAATTCAGTTCCTCCGGGGATACGCAGTATTTT
CDR3: CSARKFSSSGDTQYF
V: TRBV20-1
J: TRBJ2-3
size: many
D: .
length: 15

DNA: TGTGCCAGCAGTTGGAGCGGGTGGAGCACAGATACGCAGTATTTT
CDR3: CASSWSGWSTDTQYF
V: TRBV12-3/TRBV12-4
J: TRBJ2-3
size: many
D: .
length: 15

DNA: TGTGCCAATGTGGCTAGCGGGAGGTGGATAGGGAATGAGCAGTTCTTC
CDR3: CANVASGRWIGNEQFF
V: TRBV11-2
J: TRBJ2-1
size: once
D: TRBD2
length: 16

DNA: TGTGCCAGCAGAGGGATAGCGGCCTACAATGAGCAGTTCTTC
CDR3: CASRGIAAYNEQFF
V: TRBV2
J: TRBJ2-1
size: few
D: .
length: 14

DNA: TGTGCCAGCAGAGAGACAGGGTTGAATGGCTACACCTTC
CDR3: CASRETGLNGYTF
V: TRBV6-1
J: TRBJ1-2
size: .
D: TRBD1
length: 13

DNA: TGTGCCAGCAGCCAAGATTGGTATGGCTACACCTTC
CDR3: CASSQDWYGYTF
V: TRBV14
J: TRBJ1-2
size: .
D: .
length: 12

DNA: TGCAGTGCAGACGAGCCGGGACTAGCGGGAGTCAACGAGCAGTACTTC
CDR3: CSADEPGLAGVNEQYF
V: TRBV20-1
J: TRBJ2-7
size: many
D: TRBD2
length: 16

DNA: TGTGCCAGCAGTTACGGTGGGACATTTAGCAATCAGCCCCAGCATTTT
CDR3: CASSYGGTFSNQPQHF
V: TRBV6-2/TRBV6-3
J: TRBJ1-5
size: .
D: .
length: 16

DNA: TGTGCCAGCAGCTTAGTGACAGGGATTGGAGATACGCAGTATTTT
CDR3: CASSLVTGIGDTQYF
V: TRBV7-9
J: TRBJ2-3
size: few
D: TRBD1
length: 15

DNA: TGTGCCAGCAGTTTTTGGCAGGGGGCTTACGAGCAGTACTTC
CDR3: CASSFWQGAYEQYF
V: TRBV28
J: TRBJ2-7
size: many
D: TRBD1
length: 14

DNA: TGTGCCAGCAGTGTCGGACTCCCGGGCGGGGAGCTGTTTTTT
CDR3: CASSVGLPGGELFF
V: TRBV12-3/TRBV12-4
J: TRBJ2-2
size: .
D: .
length: 14

DNA: TGTGCCATCAGTCGGACAGGCGGGAACGGGGAGCTGTTTTTT
CDR3: CAISRTGGNGELFF
V: TRBV10-3
J: TRBJ2-2
size: .
D: .
length: 14

DNA: TGTGCCAGCAGCTTAGGTCGGACCTACGGGCAGTACTTC
CDR3: CASSLGRTYGQYF
V: TRBV13
J: TRBJ2-7
size: few
D: .
length: 13

DNA: TGTGCCAGCAGCGTAGCAGGGGCGCCCACCTACGAGCAGTACTTC
CDR3: CASSVAGAPTYEQYF
V: TRBV9
J: TRBJ2-7
size: few
D: .
length: 15

DNA: TGTGCCAGCTCACGTATTTTGGGTGAAACTGAAGCTTTCTTT
CDR3: CASSRILGETEAFF
V: TRBV18
J: TRBJ1-1
size: many
D: .
length: 14

DNA: TGTGCCAGCAGCTTCGGACTCTACTTTGAGCAGTTCTTC
CDR3: CASSFGLYFEQFF
V: TRBV5-5
J: TRBJ2-1
size: few
D: .
length: 13

DNA: TGTGCCAGCTGGACAGGGCTGGCTGGCTACACCTTC
CDR3: CASWTGLAGYTF
V: TRBV18
J: TRBJ1-2
size: many
D: TRBD1
length: 12

DNA: TGTGCCAGCTCACCTAAGGGGGGCAACGAGCAGTACTTC
CDR3: CASSPKGGNEQYF
V: TRBV18
J: TRBJ2-7
size: .
D: .
length: 13

DNA: TGTGCCAGCAGCTTTGGGACTAGCGGGAGCACAGATACGCAGTATTTT
CDR3: CASSFGTSGSTDTQYF
V: TRBV7-2
J: TRBJ2-3
size: many
D: TRBD2
length: 16

DNA: TGCAGTGCTAGAGCCACGGTTCTTCAGCCCCAGCATTTT
CDR3: CSARATVLQPQHF
V: TRBV20-1
J: TRBJ1-5
size: many
D: .
length: 13

DNA: TGTGCCAGCAGTTATCTAGCGGGAGTCTACAATGAGCAGTTCTTC
CDR3: CASSYLAGVYNEQFF
V: TRBV6-5
J: TRBJ2-1
size: .
D: TRBD2
length: 15

DNA: TGTGCCAGCAGCCCAGGGAGGGGTTCCTCCTACGAGCAGTACTTC
CDR3: CASSPGRGSSYEQYF
V: TRBV11-1
J: TRBJ2-7
size: many
D: TRBD2
length: 15

DNA: TGTGCCAGCAGCTCGGGACAGGGAAGGACTGAAGCTTTCTTT
CDR3: CASSSGQGRTEAFF
V: TRBV11-3
J: TRBJ1-1
size: many
D: TRBD1
length: 14

DNA: TGTGCCAGTAGTGTAGACGGCTACTCTGGAAACACCATATATTTT
CDR3: CASSVDGYSGNTIYF
V: TRBV19
J: TRBJ1-3
size: few
D: .
length: 15

DNA: TGCAGCGGGTGGCTAGCGGGAGCGGGTCAGTTCTTC
CDR3: CSGWLAGAGQFF
V: TRBV20-1
J: TRBJ2-1
size: many
D: TRBD2
length: 12

DNA: TGCGCCAGCAGCCCCTTTCCGGGGGAGACCCAGTACTTC
CDR3: CASSPFPGETQYF
V: TRBV5-1
J: TRBJ2-5
size: .
D: .
length: 13

DNA: TGCAGTGCTAGATCCGGGACTCGGGGTGAAAAACTGTTTTTT
CDR3: CSARSGTRGEKLFF
V: TRBV20-1
J: TRBJ1-4
size: few
D: .
length: 14

DNA: TGTGCCAGCAGTTTGAAGTTGGGACAGGGGAACTTCGGAACAGATACGCAGTATTTT
CDR3: CASSLKLGQGNFGTDTQYF
V: TRBV28
J: TRBJ2-3
size: many
D: TRBD1
length: 19

DNA: TGTGCCAGCAGTTACGAGGGGGCTAGCGGGACCTATGGGGCGGCCAAAAACATTCAGTACTTC
CDR3: CASSYEGASGTYGAAKNIQYF
V: TRBV6-6
J: TRBJ2-4
size: few
D: TRBD2
length: 21

DNA: TGTGCCAGCAGGAGGATGGGGGCTACCCACAATGAGCAGTTCTTC
CDR3: CASRRMGATHNEQFF
V: TRBV11-2
J: TRBJ2-1
size: many
D: .
length: 15

DNA: TGTGCCAGTAGTACGACAGACCCCAGATCCATAAAAAACATTCAGTACTTC
CDR3: CASSTTDPRSIKNIQYF
V: TRBV19
J: TRBJ2-4
size: .
D: .
length: 17

DNA: TGTGCCAGCAGTTTCCTTCGGGACAGATCCAATGAGCAGTTCTTC
CDR3: CASSFLRDRSNEQFF
V: TRBV6-2/TRBV6-3
J: TRBJ2-1
size: few
D: TRBD1
length: 15

DNA: TGTGCCAGCAGCGAGGACAGGAGTGTGAACATTCAGTACTTC
CDR3: CASSEDRSVNIQYF
V: TRBV2
J: TRBJ2-4
size: many
D: TRBD1
length: 14

DNA: TGTGCCAGCAGCTTATCGGGACTAGCGGGAGGGAACACAGATACGCAGTATTTT
CDR3: CASSLSGLAGGNTDTQYF
V: TRBV7-3
J: TRBJ2-3
size: many
D: TRBD2
length: 18

DNA: TGTGCCAGCAGCTCGACTAGCCGTTACACCGGGGAGCTGTTTTTT
CDR3: CASSSTSRYTGELFF
V: TRBV7-3
J: TRBJ2-2
size: .
D: TRBD2
length: 15

DNA: TGTGCCAGCAGCTCTATAGTCCTAAATGAGCAGTTCTTC
CDR3: CASSSIVLNEQFF
V: TRBV7-9
J: TRBJ2-1
size: many
D: .
length: 13

DNA: TGTGCCAGCAGCTTAGTTTCTAGCAGCCAAGAGACCCAGTACTTC
CDR3: CASSLVSSSQETQYF
V: TRBV7-2
J: TRBJ2-5
size: many
D: .
length: 15

DNA: TGTGCCACCAGCAGAGAGAGGGGGTCTGGCGAGAGGGCCGAGACCCAGTACTTC
CDR3: CATSRERGSGERAETQYF
V: TRBV15
J: TRBJ2-5
size: .
D: .
length: 18

DNA: TGCGCCAGCACGGACACCGGGGAGCTGTTTTTT
CDR3: CASTDTGELFF
V: TRBV5-1
J: TRBJ2-2
size: many
D: .
length: 11

DNA: TGCAGTGCTAGTCCGGAGCCGGGGGCCCAGTACTTC
CDR3: CSASPEPGAQYF
V: TRBV20-1
J: TRBJ2-5
size: .
D: .
length: 12